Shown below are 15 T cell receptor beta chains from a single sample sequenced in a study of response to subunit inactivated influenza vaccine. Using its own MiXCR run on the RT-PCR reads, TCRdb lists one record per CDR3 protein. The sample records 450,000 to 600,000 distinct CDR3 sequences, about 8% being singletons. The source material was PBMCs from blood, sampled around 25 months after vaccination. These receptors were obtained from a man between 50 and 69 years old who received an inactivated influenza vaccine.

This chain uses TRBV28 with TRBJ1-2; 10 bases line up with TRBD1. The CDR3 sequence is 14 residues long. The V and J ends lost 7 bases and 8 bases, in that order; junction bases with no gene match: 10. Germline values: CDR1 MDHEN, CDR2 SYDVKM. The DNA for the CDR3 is TGTGCCAGCACCCAAAGTGGGACAGGGGAGGGCTACACCTTC. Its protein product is CASTQSGTGEGYTF.

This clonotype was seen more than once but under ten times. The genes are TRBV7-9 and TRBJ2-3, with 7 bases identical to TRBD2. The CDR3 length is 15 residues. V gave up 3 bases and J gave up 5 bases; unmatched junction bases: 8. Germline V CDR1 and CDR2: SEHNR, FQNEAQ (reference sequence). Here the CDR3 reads CASSFPSGTKDTQYF. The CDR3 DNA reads TGTGCCAGCAGCTTTCCGAGCGGGACGAAAGATACGCAGTATTTT.

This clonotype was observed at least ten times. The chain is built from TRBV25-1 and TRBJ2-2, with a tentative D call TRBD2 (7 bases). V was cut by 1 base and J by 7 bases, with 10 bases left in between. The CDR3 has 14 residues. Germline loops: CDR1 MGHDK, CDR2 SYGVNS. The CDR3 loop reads CASSEWGGGGELFF. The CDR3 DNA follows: TGTGCCAGCAGTGAATGGGGAGGGGGCGGGGAGCTGTTTTTT.

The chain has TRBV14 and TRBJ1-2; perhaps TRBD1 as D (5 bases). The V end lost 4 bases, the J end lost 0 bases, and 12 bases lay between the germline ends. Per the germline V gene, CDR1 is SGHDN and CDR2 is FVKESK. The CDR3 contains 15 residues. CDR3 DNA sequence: TGTGCCAGCAGCCCTTTGACAGTAGCTAACTATGGCTACACCTTC. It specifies CASSPLTVANYGYTF.

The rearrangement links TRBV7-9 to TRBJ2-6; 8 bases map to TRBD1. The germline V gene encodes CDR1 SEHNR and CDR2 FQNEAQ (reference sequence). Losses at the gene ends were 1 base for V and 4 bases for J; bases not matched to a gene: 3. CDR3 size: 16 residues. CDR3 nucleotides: TGTGCCAGCAGCTTAGGACAGGGGAAAGGGGCCAACGTCCTGACTTTC. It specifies CASSLGQGKGANVLTF.

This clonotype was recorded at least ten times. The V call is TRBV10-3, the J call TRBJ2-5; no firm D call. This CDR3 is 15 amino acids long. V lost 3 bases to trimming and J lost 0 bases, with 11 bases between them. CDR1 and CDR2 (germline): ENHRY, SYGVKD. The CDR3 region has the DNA TGTGCCATCAGTGACGTTTGGGGATACCAAGAGACCCAGTACTTC. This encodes CAISDVWGYQETQYF.

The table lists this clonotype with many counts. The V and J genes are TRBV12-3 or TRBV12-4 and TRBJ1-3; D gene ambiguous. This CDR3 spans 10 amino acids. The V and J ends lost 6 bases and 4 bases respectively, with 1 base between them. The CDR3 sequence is CASRGNTIYF. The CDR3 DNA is TGTGCCAGCAGGGGAAACACCATATATTTT.

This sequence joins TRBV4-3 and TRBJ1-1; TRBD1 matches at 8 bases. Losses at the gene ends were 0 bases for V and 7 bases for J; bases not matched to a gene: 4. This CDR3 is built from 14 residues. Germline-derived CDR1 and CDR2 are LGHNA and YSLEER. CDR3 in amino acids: CASSQDGQGLEAFF. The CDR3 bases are TGCGCCAGCAGCCAAGATGGACAGGGCCTTGAAGCTTTCTTT.

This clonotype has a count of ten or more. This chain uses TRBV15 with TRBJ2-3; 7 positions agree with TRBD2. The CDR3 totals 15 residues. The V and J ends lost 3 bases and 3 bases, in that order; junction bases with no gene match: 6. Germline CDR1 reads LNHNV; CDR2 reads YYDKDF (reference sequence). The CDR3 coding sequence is TGTGCCACCAGCAGGGGGGGGGGTAAGACAGATACGCAGTATTTT. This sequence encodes CATSRGGGKTDTQYF.

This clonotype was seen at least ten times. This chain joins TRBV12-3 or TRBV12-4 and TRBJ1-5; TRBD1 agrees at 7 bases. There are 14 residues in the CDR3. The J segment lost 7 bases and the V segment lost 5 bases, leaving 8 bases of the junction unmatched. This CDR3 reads CASSPHRGGQPQHF. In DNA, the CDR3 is TGTGCCAGCAGTCCACACAGGGGTGGGCAGCCCCAGCATTTT.

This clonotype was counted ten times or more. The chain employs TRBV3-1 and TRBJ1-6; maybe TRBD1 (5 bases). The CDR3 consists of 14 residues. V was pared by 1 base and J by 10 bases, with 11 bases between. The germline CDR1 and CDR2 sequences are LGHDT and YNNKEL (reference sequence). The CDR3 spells CASSQGGYRSPLHF. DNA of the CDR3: TGTGCCAGCAGCCAAGGGGGTTACAGGTCACCCCTCCACTTT.

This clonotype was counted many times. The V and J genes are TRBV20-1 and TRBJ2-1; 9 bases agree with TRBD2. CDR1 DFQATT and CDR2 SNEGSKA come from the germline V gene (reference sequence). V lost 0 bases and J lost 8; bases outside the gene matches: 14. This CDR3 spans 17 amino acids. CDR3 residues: CSAREGWGGGARDEQFF. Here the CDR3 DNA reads TGCAGTGCTAGAGAGGGATGGGGCGGGGGGGCTAGGGATGAGCAGTTCTTC.

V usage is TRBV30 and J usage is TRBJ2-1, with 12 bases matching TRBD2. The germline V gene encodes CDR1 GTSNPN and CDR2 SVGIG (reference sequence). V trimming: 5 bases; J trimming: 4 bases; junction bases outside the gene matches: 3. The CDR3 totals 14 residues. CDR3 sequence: CAWGLAGFYNEQFF. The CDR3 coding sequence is TGTGCCTGGGGACTAGCGGGATTTTACAATGAGCAGTTCTTC.

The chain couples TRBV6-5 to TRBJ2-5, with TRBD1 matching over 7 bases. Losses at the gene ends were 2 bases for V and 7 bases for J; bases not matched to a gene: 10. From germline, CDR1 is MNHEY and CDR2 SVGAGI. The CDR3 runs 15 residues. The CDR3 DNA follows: TGTGCCAGCAGTTACGGCACAGGGGAAAGGAGGACCCAGTACTTC. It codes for CASSYGTGERRTQYF.

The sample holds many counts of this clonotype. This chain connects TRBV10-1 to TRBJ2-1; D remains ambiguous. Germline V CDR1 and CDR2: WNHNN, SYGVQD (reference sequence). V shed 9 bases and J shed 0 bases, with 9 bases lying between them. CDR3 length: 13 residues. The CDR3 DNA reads TGCGCCAGGGTCAAGAACTCCTACAATGAGCAGTTCTTC. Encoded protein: CARVKNSYNEQFF.